The clone carrying this T cell receptor beta chain has more than one count but fewer than ten. The sample comes from a study of blood T cell repertoires in COVID-19. Across the whole study: The United States, Italy and Spain provided the acute and convalescent COVID-19 samples.

In the source study's methods: Estimated nucleated cell counts came from reference gene primer amplification. Profiling relied on immunoSEQ multiplex PCR, and the TCRdb table lists in-frame clones only, not all of them. The V and J calls and clone size are taken from that table; D and trimming were inferred from the DNA. Here the sample spans fewer than 20,000 clones, around nine tenths being singletons. Germline V gene sequence: CDR1 LGHNA, CDR2 YSLEER. V was cut by 1 base and J by 5 bases, with 14 bases left in between. The CDR3 is made up of 15 amino acids. The sequence was collected from a human donor in a cohort sampled during active COVID-19. The chain joins TRBV4-3 to TRBJ1-1; TRBD1 might be the D (6 bases). Sequenced input: peripheral blood. The CDR3 DNA sequence: TGCGCCAGCAGCCAAGCCCCAGGGGAAAGGACTGAAGCTTTCTTT. This encodes CASSQAPGERTEAFF.